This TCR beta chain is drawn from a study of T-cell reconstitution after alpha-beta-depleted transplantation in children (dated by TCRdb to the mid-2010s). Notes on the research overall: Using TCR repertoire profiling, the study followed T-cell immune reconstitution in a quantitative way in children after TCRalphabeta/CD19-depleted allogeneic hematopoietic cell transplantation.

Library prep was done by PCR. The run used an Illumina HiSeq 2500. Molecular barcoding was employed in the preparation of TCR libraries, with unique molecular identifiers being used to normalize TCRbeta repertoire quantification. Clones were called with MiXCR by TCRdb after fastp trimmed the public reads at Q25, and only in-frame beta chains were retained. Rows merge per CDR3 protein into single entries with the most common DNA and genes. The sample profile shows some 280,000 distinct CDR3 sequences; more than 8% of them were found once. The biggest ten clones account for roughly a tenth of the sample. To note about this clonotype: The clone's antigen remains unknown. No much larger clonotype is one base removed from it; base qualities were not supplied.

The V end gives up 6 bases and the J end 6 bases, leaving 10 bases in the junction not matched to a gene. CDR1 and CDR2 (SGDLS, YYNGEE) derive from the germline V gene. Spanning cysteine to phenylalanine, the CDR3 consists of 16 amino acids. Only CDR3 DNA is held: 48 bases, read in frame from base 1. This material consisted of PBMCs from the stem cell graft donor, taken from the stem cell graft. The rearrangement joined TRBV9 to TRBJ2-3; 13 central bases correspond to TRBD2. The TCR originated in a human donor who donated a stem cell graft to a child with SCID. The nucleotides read TGTGCCAGCACCCGGACTAGCGGGGGTGTGGGGGATACGCAGTATTTT. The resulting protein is CASTRTSGGVGDTQYF.